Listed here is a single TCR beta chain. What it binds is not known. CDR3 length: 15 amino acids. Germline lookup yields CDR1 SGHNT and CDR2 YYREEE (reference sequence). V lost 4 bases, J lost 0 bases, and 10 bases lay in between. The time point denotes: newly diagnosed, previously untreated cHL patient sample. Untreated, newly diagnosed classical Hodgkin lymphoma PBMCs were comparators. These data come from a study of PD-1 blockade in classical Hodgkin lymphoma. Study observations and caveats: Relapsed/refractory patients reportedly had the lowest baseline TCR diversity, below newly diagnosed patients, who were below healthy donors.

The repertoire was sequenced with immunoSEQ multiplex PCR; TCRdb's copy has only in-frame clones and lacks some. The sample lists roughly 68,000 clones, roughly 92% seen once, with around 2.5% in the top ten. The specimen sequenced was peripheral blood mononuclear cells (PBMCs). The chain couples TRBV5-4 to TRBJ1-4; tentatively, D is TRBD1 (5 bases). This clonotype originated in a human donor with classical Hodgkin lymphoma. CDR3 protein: CASSPGGTTNEKLFF. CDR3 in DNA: TGTGCCAGCAGCCCCGGGGGGACAACTAATGAAAAACTGTTTTTT.